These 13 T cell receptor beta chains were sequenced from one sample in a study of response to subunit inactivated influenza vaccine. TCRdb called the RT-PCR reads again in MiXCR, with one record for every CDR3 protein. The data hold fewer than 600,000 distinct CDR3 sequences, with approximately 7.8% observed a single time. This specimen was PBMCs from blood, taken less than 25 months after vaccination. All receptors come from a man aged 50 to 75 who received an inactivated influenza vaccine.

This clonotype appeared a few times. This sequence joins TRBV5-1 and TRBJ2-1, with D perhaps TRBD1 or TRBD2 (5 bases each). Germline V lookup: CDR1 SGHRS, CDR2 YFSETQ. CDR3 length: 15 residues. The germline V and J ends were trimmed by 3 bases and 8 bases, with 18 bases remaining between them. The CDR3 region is CASSWGTGRGDEQFF. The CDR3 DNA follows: TGCGCCAGCAGCTGGGGGACGGGAAGGGGCGATGAGCAGTTCTTC.

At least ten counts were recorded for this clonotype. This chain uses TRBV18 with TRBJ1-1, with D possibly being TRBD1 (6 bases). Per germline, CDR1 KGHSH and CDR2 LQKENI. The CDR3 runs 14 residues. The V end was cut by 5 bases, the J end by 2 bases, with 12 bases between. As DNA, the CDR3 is TGTGCCAGCTCAATAGAACAGGGAAACACTGAAGCTTTCTTT. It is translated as CASSIEQGNTEAFF. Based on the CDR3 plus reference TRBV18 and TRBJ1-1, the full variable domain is NAGVMQNPRHLVRRRGQEARLRCSPMKGHSHVYWYRQLPEEGLKFMVYLQKENIIDESGMPKERFSAEFPKEGPSILRIQQVVRGDSAAYFCASSIEQGNTEAFFGQGTRLTVV.

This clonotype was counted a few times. The CDR3 sequence: CATGTGYEQYF. The CDR3 DNA is TGTGCCACCGGAACCGGGTACGAGCAGTACTTC. V and J are TRBV2 and TRBJ2-7; D unclear. Germline V gene sequence: CDR1 SNHLY, CDR2 FYNNEI. V was shortened by 10 bases and J by 4 bases, with 11 bases between the two germline ends. The CDR3 has 11 amino acids.

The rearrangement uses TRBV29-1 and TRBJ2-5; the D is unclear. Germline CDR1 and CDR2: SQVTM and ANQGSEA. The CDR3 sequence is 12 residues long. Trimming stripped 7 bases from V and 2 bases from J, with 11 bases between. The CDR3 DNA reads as TGCAGCGCCGTGAGGCAGCAAGAGACCCAGTACTTC. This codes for CSAVRQQETQYF.

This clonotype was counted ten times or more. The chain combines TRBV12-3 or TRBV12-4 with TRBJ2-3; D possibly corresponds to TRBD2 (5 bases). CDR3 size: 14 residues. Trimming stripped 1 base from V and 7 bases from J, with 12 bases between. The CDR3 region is CASSLGGSAYTQYF. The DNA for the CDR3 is TGTGCCAGCAGTTTAGGAGGGTCAGCGTATACGCAGTATTTT.

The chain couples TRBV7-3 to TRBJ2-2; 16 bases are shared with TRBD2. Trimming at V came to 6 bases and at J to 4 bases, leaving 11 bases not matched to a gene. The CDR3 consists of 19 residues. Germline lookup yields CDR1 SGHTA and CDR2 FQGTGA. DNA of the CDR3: TGTGCCAGCAGACCGGGACAGGGACTAGCGGGAGGGGTCACCGGGGAGCTGTTTTTT. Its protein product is CASRPGQGLAGGVTGELFF.

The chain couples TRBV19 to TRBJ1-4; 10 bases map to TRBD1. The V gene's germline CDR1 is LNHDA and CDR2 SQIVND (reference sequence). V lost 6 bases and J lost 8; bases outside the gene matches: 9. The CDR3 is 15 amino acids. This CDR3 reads CASSPVGTGVEKLFF. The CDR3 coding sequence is TGTGCCAGTAGCCCCGTCGGGACAGGGGTCGAAAAACTGTTTTTT.

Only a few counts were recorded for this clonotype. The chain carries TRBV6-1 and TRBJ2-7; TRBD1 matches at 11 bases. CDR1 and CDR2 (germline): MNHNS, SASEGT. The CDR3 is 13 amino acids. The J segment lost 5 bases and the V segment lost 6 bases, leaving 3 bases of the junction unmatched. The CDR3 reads CASRDRGRNEQYF. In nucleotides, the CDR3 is TGTGCCAGCAGGGACAGGGGGCGTAACGAGCAGTACTTC.

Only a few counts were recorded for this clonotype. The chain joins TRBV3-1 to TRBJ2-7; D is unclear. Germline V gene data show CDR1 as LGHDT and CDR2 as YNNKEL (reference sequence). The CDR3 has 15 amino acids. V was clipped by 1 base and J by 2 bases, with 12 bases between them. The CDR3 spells CASSQGPGTTYEQYF. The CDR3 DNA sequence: TGTGCCAGCAGCCAAGGTCCAGGCACCACCTACGAGCAGTACTTC.

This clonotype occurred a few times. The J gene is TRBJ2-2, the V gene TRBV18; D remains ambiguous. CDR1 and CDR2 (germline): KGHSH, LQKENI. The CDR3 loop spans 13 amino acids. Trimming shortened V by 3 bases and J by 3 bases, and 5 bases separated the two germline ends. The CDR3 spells CASSPFDTGELFF. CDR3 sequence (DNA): TGTGCCAGCTCACCCTTCGACACCGGGGAGCTGTTTTTT.

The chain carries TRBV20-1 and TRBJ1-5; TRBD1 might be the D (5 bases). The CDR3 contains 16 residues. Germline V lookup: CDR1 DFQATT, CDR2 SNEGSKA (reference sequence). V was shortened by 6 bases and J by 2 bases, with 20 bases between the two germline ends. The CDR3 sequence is CSARIVRDEGNQPQHF. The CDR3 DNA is TGCAGTGCCCGCATCGTTCGGGACGAAGGCAATCAGCCCCAGCATTTT.

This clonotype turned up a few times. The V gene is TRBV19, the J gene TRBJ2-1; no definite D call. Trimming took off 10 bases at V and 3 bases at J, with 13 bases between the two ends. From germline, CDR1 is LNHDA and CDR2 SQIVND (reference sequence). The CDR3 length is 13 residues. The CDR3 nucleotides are TGTGCCACCCGAAGGTCCAACTACAATGAGCAGTTCTTC. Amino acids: CATRRSNYNEQFF.

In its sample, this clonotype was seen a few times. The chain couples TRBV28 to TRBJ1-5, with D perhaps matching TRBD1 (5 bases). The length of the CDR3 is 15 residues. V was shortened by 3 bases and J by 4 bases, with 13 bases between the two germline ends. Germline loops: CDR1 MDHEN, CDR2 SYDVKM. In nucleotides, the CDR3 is TGTGCCAGCAGTTTCATGGGACTCCCAAATCAGCCCCAGCATTTT. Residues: CASSFMGLPNQPQHF. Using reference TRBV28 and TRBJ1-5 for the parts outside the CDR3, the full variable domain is DVKVTQSSRYLVKRTGEKVFLECVQDMDHENMFWYRQDPGLGLRLIYFSYDVKMKEKGDIPEGYSVSREKKERFSLILESASTNQTSMYLCASSFMGLPNQPQHFGDGTRLSIL.